This entry describes one TCR beta chain. A clone one base away is much larger, so this may be a read error. Time point described: newly diagnosed GD, antithyroid drugs for less than 3 months. PBMC-extracted RNA yielded the TCR library. Both iRepertoire HTBI primers and Arm-PCR of CDR3 regions were used to build the TCR beta libraries. TCRdb reprocessed the multiplex PCR reads via MiXCR and lists one record per CDR3 protein. The table has roughly 410,000 distinct CDR3 sequences, approximately 16% seen once. The data derive from a study of regulatory T cells in long-lasting Graves disease. The germline V and J ends were trimmed by 4 bases and 2 bases, with 6 bases remaining between them. The germline CDR1 and CDR2 sequences are GTSNPN and SVGIG (reference sequence). The CDR3 covers 11 residues. The same specimen was also included in a second study, on T cells in Graves' hyperthyroidism and ophthalmopathy.

This TCR came from a woman aged 40 to 50 with Graves disease. This specimen consisted of peripheral blood mononuclear cells (PBMCs), obtained at new diagnosis, from a patient treated with antithyroid drugs. This chain links TRBV30 with TRBJ2-7; unclear D gene. Written as DNA, the CDR3 is TGTGCCTGGAAGAGCCCCTACGAGCAGTACTTC. Amino acid sequence: CAWKSPYEQYF.